Shown below are 8 T cell receptor beta chains from a single sample sequenced in a study of CD8+ T cells in alopecia areata. The treatment denotes: oral pan-JAK inhibitor, 5-10 mg twice daily. cDNA serving as the sequencing template came from extracted, reverse transcribed RNA. Only in-frame clones appear in the TCRdb table, and some are missing; sequencing was by immunoSEQ multiplex PCR. The sample includes about 200,000 clones, roughly two fifths of them seen just once. The sequences come from CD4+ T cells sorted from blood, collected at approximately week 30, from a patient treated with tofacitinib. The receptors come from a human donor with alopecia areata.

J is TRBJ1-4 and V is TRBV25-1, with 7 bases lining up with TRBD1. J gave up 6 bases and V 4 bases, and 2 bases lay outside the gene matches. Germline V lookup: CDR1 MGHDK, CDR2 SYGVNS. CDR3 length equals 13 residues. The CDR3 DNA sequence: TGTGCCAGCAGTGCGGGACAGTATGAAAAACTGTTTTTT. It yields the protein CASSAGQYEKLFF.

The chain combines TRBV5-1 with TRBJ2-3, with a tentative D call TRBD2 (6 bases). The germline V gene has CDR1 SGHRS and CDR2 YFSETQ. V shed 6 bases and J shed 4 bases, with 12 bases lying between them. The CDR3 contains 13 residues. The CDR3 DNA reads TGCGCCAGCAAACGGGAGATCGCAGATACGCAGTATTTT. It specifies CASKREIADTQYF.

V is TRBV9 and J is TRBJ2-6; D remains unclear. The CDR3 has 14 residues. V was cut by 3 bases and J by 1 base, with 5 bases left in between. Germline CDR1 SGDLS, CDR2 YYNGEE. The CDR3 DNA reads TGTGCCAGCAGCGGTGAATCTGGGGCCAACGTCCTGACTTTC. Residues: CASSGESGANVLTF.

This sequence joins TRBV5-1 and TRBJ2-3, with 8 bases lining up with TRBD1. Germline CDR1 and CDR2: SGHRS and YFSETQ. The CDR3 contains 14 residues. J lost 4 bases, V lost 1 base, and 2 bases had no gene match. The CDR3 bases are TGCGCCAGCAGCTTGCAACAGGGGGCAGATACGCAGTATTTT. Its protein product is CASSLQQGADTQYF.

The rearrangement links TRBV15 to TRBJ2-7, with a possible D match to TRBD1 (5 bases). The germline gives CDR1 LNHNV, CDR2 YYDKDF (reference sequence). V dropped 4 bases and J dropped 7 bases, with 11 bases sitting between them. CDR3 length equals 12 residues. The CDR3: CATSILGVEQYF. As DNA, the CDR3 is TGTGCCACCAGCATTCTAGGGGTAGAGCAGTACTTC.

This clone was counted once. The V gene is TRBV5-4, the J gene TRBJ2-2; maybe TRBD1 (6 bases). Trimming pared 0 bases from V and 6 bases from J, leaving 9 bases between. Per the germline V gene, CDR1 is SGHNT and CDR2 is YYREEE (reference sequence). CDR3 length: 14 residues. Here the CDR3 DNA reads TGTGCCAGCAGCTTGGCAGGGGTGGCCGGGGAGCTGTTTTTT. Translating it yields CASSLAGVAGELFF. Combining the CDR3 with reference TRBV5-4 and TRBJ2-2 gives the whole variable domain ETGVTQSPTHLIKTRGQQVTLRCSSQSGHNTVSWYQQALGQGPQFIFQYYREEENGRGNFPPRFSGLQFPNYSSELNVNALELDDSALYLCASSLAGVAGELFFGEGSRLTVL.

This CDR3 reads CATLDPGSGQPQHF. The CDR3 bases are TGTGCCACGCTCGATCCAGGATCAGGTCAGCCCCAGCATTTT. The J gene is TRBJ1-5, the V gene TRBV19, with D unclear. The CDR3 is 14 amino acids. The V gene's germline CDR1 is LNHDA and CDR2 SQIVND (reference sequence). Trimming removed 10 bases at V and 6 bases at J, with 19 bases between.

This clone was seen a few times. This chain connects TRBV30 to TRBJ2-1, with a possible D match to TRBD1 (6 bases). Trimming removed 0 bases at V and 5 bases at J, with 14 bases between. This CDR3 spans 15 amino acids. Germline CDR1 GTSNPN, CDR2 SVGIG (reference sequence). This chain's CDR3 is CAWSVGASLDNEQFF. CDR3 nucleotides: TGTGCCTGGAGTGTGGGGGCTAGTCTTGACAATGAGCAGTTCTTC. The full variable domain, completed using reference TRBV30 and TRBJ2-1, is SQTIHQWPATLVQPVGSPLSLECTVEGTSNPNLYWYRQAAGRGLQLLFYSVGIGQISSEVPQNLSASRPQDRQFILSSKKLLLSDSGFYLCAWSVGASLDNEQFFGPGTRLTVL.